This is a list of T cell receptor beta chains from one sample in a study of T cells after somatic rescue of genetic block. Only in-frame clones appear in the TCRdb table, and some are missing; sequencing was by immunoSEQ multiplex PCR. The sample lists 45,000 to 55,000 clones, approximately 96% occurring once. Sequencing was done on a sample of peripheral blood mononuclear cells (PBMCs). These receptors were taken from a child younger than two. CDR3s include the opening cysteine and the closing phenylalanine or tryptophan. Each record gives: V gene, clone size, D gene, J gene, CDR3 protein, CDR3 DNA. A D gene is named only where the DNA matches it firmly. The size field is filled for only some rows; it gives once, few, many or a size class.

>TRBV7-2|.|.|TRBJ2-3
CASSLASPDTQYF
TGTGCCAGCAGCTTAGCGAGCCCAGATACGCAGTATTTT
>TRBV7-9|.|.|TRBJ2-7
CASSLVDEQYF
TGTGCCAGCAGCTTAGTCGACGAGCAGTACTTC
>TRBV5-6|.|TRBD1|TRBJ1-5
CASSFGQGRQPQHF
TGTGCCAGCAGCTTTGGACAGGGACGTCAGCCCCAGCATTTT
>TRBV5-4|.|.|TRBJ1-3
CASSLDRGRGNTIYF
TGTGCCAGCAGCTTGGACCGGGGAAGGGGTAACACCATATATTTT
>TRBV18|once|TRBD1|TRBJ2-7
CASSRLDRPYEQYF
TGTGCCAGCTCGCGACTGGACAGGCCCTACGAGCAGTACTTC
>TRBV6-6|.|.|TRBJ2-3
CASQRGEGDTQYF
TGTGCCAGCCAAAGGGGGGAAGGAGATACGCAGTATTTT
>TRBV28|once|TRBD2|TRBJ2-7
CASSLAGGPRYEQYF
TGTGCCAGCAGTCTAGCGGGAGGGCCCCGCTACGAGCAGTACTTC
>TRBV4-1|.|TRBD1|TRBJ2-2
CASSQGPRDRGLRRELFF
TGCGCCAGCAGCCAAGGCCCCCGGGACAGGGGGTTGAGACGGGAGCTGTTTTTT
>TRBV18|.|.|TRBJ2-1
CASSPSDTYNEQFF
TGTGCCAGCTCACCTAGCGATACCTACAATGAGCAGTTCTTC
>TRBV6-5|.|TRBD1|TRBJ2-3
CAAGGVTDTQYF
TGTGCCGCAGGGGGAGTGACAGATACGCAGTATTTT
>TRBV15|.|.|TRBJ1-5
CATSRDRSNQPQHF
TGTGCCACCAGCAGAGACAGGAGCAATCAGCCCCAGCATTTT
>TRBV27|.|.|TRBJ1-5
CASSAAQGSNQPQHF
TGTGCCAGCAGTGCGGCTCAGGGGAGCAATCAGCCCCAGCATTTT
>TRBV10-2|.|TRBD1|TRBJ1-2
CASGWDRGPLYGYTF
TGCGCCAGCGGGTGGGACAGGGGGCCTCTCTATGGCTACACCTTC
>TRBV27|.|.|TRBJ1-2
CASSSLYRDYGYTF
TGTGCCAGCAGTTCGTTGTACAGGGATTATGGCTACACCTTC
>TRBV7-8|.|.|TRBJ2-7
CASSSSGRLIPEQYF
TGTGCCAGCAGCTCCTCCGGGAGATTAATCCCCGAGCAGTACTTC
>TRBV6-5|.|.|TRBJ2-1
CASSYRGSYNEQFF
TGTGCCAGCAGTTACAGGGGGTCCTACAATGAGCAGTTCTTC
>TRBV4-1|.|.|TRBJ2-4
CASSQAGSKNIQYF
TGCGCCAGCAGCCAAGCAGGGAGCAAAAACATTCAGTACTTC
>TRBV4-2|.|TRBD2|TRBJ2-1
CASSQNSGNEQFF
TGTGCCAGCAGCCAAAATAGCGGGAATGAGCAGTTCTTC
>TRBV5-1|.|.|TRBJ2-5
CASSLWGETQYF
TGCGCCAGCAGCTTGTGGGGGGAGACCCAGTACTTC
>TRBV15|.|TRBD2|TRBJ2-5
CATSRGKTSSQETQYF
TGTGCCACCAGCAGAGGCAAGACTAGCAGCCAAGAGACCCAGTACTTC
>TRBV29-1|.|.|TRBJ2-5
CSVVWETQYF
TGCAGCGTTGTCTGGGAGACCCAGTACTTC
>TRBV10-2|.|.|TRBJ2-7
CASSDTYEQYF
TGCGCCAGCAGTGACACCTACGAGCAGTACTTC
>TRBV13|.|TRBD2|TRBJ2-1
CASSFMWEGRDEQFF
TGTGCCAGCAGCTTTATGTGGGAGGGCCGCGATGAGCAGTTCTTC
>TRBV28|.|.|TRBJ2-7
CASSPGTLEQYF
TGTGCCAGCAGTCCTGGGACACTAGAGCAGTACTTC